The rows below give T cell receptor beta chains drawn from one sample of a study of blood T cell repertoires in COVID-19. Clones were read by immunoSEQ multiplex PCR, and TCRdb kept only the in-frame ones, dropping some. The sample lists roughly 220,000 clones, about 80% occurring once. The sample comprised PBMCs or T cells enriched from blood (not recorded which). Receptor source: a man in his forties who had recovered from COVID-19. Both conserved end residues are part of each CDR3. The D gene is left open where the match is weak. Size is stated for part of the rows, as once, few or many counts, or as a class when the clone is expanded.

once	TRBV6-6	NA	TRBJ1-3	TGTGCCAGCAGTTACTCGACAGGCTACTCTGGAAACACCATATATTTT	CASSYSTGYSGNTIYF
once	TRBV11-3	NA	TRBJ1-5	TGTGCCAGCAGCTTAGAAGGGGGTGGCAATCAGCCCCAGCATTTT	CASSLEGGGNQPQHF
once	TRBV7-2	NA	TRBJ1-3	TGTGCCAGCAGCCCACACAGGGGAAACACCATATATTTT	CASSPHRGNTIYF
NA	TRBV24-1	NA	TRBJ1-1	TGTGCCACCAGTGAGCTCAAGCGGGGGAGGAGCACTGAAGCTTTCTTT	CATSELKRGRSTEAFF
NA	TRBV9	TRBD2	TRBJ2-1	TGTGCCAGCAGCCCTAGACTAGCAGTCAATGAGCAGTTCTTC	CASSPRLAVNEQFF
once	TRBV7-3	NA	TRBJ1-5	TGTGCCAGCAGCCCATCTCAGGGGTTCAATCAGCCCCAGCATTTT	CASSPSQGFNQPQHF
NA	TRBV12-3/TRBV12-4	NA	TRBJ2-3	TGTGCCAGCAGTTTAGTGAGGGATACGCAGTATTTT	CASSLVRDTQYF
few	TRBV10-3	NA	TRBJ1-3	TGTGCCATCAGTGACGGGTCTTGGACCATATATTTT	CAISDGSWTIYF
NA	TRBV4-1	TRBD1	TRBJ1-6	TGCGCCAGCAGCCAAGAGTCCGGGACAGGTACATCACCCCTCCACTTT	CASSQESGTGTSPLHF
NA	TRBV18	TRBD1	TRBJ1-5	TGTGCCAGCTCACCGACAGGGCTCGATCAGCCCCAGCATTTT	CASSPTGLDQPQHF
NA	TRBV9	NA	TRBJ1-1	TGTGCCAGCAGCGTAGGTTCAGGTTGGGGGGCTGAAGCTTTCTTT	CASSVGSGWGAEAFF
NA	TRBV7-2	TRBD1	TRBJ2-7	TGTGCCAGCAGCTTCCCTAGGACAGGGGGAGGTGACGAGCAGTACTTC	CASSFPRTGGGDEQYF
NA	TRBV4-2	TRBD1	TRBJ2-5	TGTGCCAGCAGCCATGGGGGGGACAGGGGAGAGACCCAGTACTTC	CASSHGGDRGETQYF
NA	TRBV5-4	TRBD2	TRBJ2-5	TGTGCCAGCAGCCCCGGTATTGGGACTAGCGGGGGGGCCAGGGAGACCCAGTACTTC	CASSPGIGTSGGARETQYF
NA	TRBV5-1	TRBD2	TRBJ2-3	TGCGCCAGCAGCCGCGGGTCCAGCGGGGGGGCCACAGATACGCAGTATTTT	CASSRGSSGGATDTQYF
NA	TRBV7-9	TRBD1	TRBJ2-2	TGTGCCAGCAGCTTACGACAGGGTGCCACCGGGGAGCTGTTTTTT	CASSLRQGATGELFF
NA	TRBV6-5	TRBD2	TRBJ2-5	TGTGCCAGCAGTCTGGGGGGGTACCAAGAGACCCAGTACTTC	CASSLGGYQETQYF
NA	TRBV9	NA	TRBJ2-3	TGTGCCAGCAGCGTCAACAGCGGAGATACGCAGTATTTT	CASSVNSGDTQYF
NA	TRBV7-9	NA	TRBJ1-2	TGTGCCAGCAGCCAAGAGACGGGACAAAAAAGGACCTTC	CASSQETGQKRTF
few	TRBV18	TRBD2	TRBJ2-1	TGTGCCAGCTCAGCCACGGGGGGCTCCTACAATGAGCAGTTCTTC	CASSATGGSYNEQFF
NA	TRBV9	TRBD2	TRBJ2-7	TGTGCCAGCAGCGTAAGGGCGGGAGTCCACGAGCAGTACTTC	CASSVRAGVHEQYF
NA	TRBV18	NA	TRBJ1-6	TGTGCCAGCTCACCGGCGCGGGGGTCACCCCTCCACTTT	CASSPARGSPLHF
NA	TRBV4-3	TRBD2	TRBJ2-1	TGCGCCAGCAGCCAAGGACTAGCAAACAATGAGCAGTTCTTC	CASSQGLANNEQFF
NA	TRBV28	NA	TRBJ2-3	TGTGCCAGCAGTTTATCCCGGGGCAGGGACTTAACTAGCACAGATACGCAGTATTTT	CASSLSRGRDLTSTDTQYF
NA	TRBV28	NA	TRBJ1-2	TGTGCCAGCAGTTTTCCGGCTAGTGGCTACACCTTC	CASSFPASGYTF
NA	TRBV9	TRBD2	TRBJ2-7	TGTGCCAGCAGCCGGGGACTAGCGGCCTCCTACGAGCAGTACTTC	CASSRGLAASYEQYF
NA	TRBV15	NA	TRBJ1-3	TGTGCCACCAGCAGCAGGGGAGTCTCTGGAAACACCATATATTTT	CATSSRGVSGNTIYF
NA	TRBV3-1/TRBV3-2	TRBD1	TRBJ1-1	TGTGCCAGCAGCCCCATGGACAGGTTGAACACTGAAGCTTTCTTT	CASSPMDRLNTEAFF
NA	TRBV7-8	NA	TRBJ1-5	TGTGCCAGCAGCTTAGCAGGGGGCAATCAGCCCCAGCATTTT	CASSLAGGNQPQHF
NA	TRBV28	TRBD1	TRBJ1-2	TGTGCCAGCAGTAGGCAGGGGGCCAGCTATGGCTACACCTTC	CASSRQGASYGYTF
NA	TRBV6-5	TRBD2	TRBJ2-7	TGTGCCAGCAGCGCTAGCGGGATGTTCTACGAGCAGTACTTC	CASSASGMFYEQYF
NA	TRBV29-1	NA	TRBJ1-2	TGCAGCGTTGCTAAAGGGGTCGACTATGGCTACACCTTC	CSVAKGVDYGYTF
NA	TRBV7-9	NA	TRBJ1-2	TGTGCCAGCAGCTTGGCCCCTATGGGGGCGGATGGCTACACCTTC	CASSLAPMGADGYTF
NA	TRBV5-4	NA	TRBJ2-5	TGTGCCAGCAGCCTGGGACTTAGAGGAGAGACCCAGTACTTC	CASSLGLRGETQYF
NA	TRBV5-4	TRBD1	TRBJ2-7	TGTGCCAGCAGCCGCCCGGGACAGGGATACGAGCAGTACTTC	CASSRPGQGYEQYF
few	TRBV7-2	NA	TRBJ1-5	TGTGCCAGCACTACAGGAGGGAGAAGGAGCAATCAGCCCCAGCATTTT	CASTTGGRRSNQPQHF
NA	TRBV13	NA	TRBJ1-2	TGTGCCAGCACCCCGAGGGACACGACCTCGGATGGCTACACCTTC	CASTPRDTTSDGYTF